The 27 T cell receptor beta chains below were found in one sample sequenced in a study of blood T cell repertoires in COVID-19. Profiled with immunoSEQ multiplex PCR; TCRdb holds only in-frame clones, not every one. The data hold more than 200,000 clones, with around 86% observed a single time. Sequencing was performed on peripheral blood. These receptors were taken from a woman aged 50 to 60 with COVID-19, enrolled during active disease.

This clone was detected a few times. This sequence joins TRBV19 and TRBJ1-2; D gene unclear. Germline CDR1 is LNHDA and CDR2 is SQIVND (reference sequence). V was pared by 0 bases and J by 9 bases, with 17 bases between. This CDR3 region has 15 residues. CDR3 DNA sequence: TGTGCCAGTAGTATAGATCTATGGGCTACGCCGAGCTACACCTTC. This encodes CASSIDLWATPSYTF.

This chain connects TRBV11-3 to TRBJ2-5; D is uncertain. In germline, CDR1 is SGHNT, CDR2 YENEEA. V was shortened by 5 bases and J by 0 bases, with 13 bases between the two germline ends. The CDR3 covers 15 residues. CDR3 amino acids: CASSPSVGYQETQYF. The DNA for the CDR3 is TGTGCCAGCAGCCCGTCGGTCGGGTACCAAGAGACCCAGTACTTC.

The chain joins TRBV25-1 to TRBJ2-1; TRBD2 aligns across 14 bases. Trimming cost V 8 bases and J 6 bases; bases outside gene matches: 6. Per the germline V gene, CDR1 is MGHDK and CDR2 is SYGVNS. The CDR3 consists of 15 residues. This CDR3 reads CASARGLAGVNEQFF. The CDR3, as DNA: TGTGCCAGCGCTCGGGGACTAGCGGGGGTCAATGAGCAGTTCTTC.

This clone showed up just a few times. The chain has TRBV28 and TRBJ1-5, with TRBD1 as a possible D gene (5 bases). The CDR3 has 15 amino acids. In germline, CDR1 is MDHEN, CDR2 SYDVKM. V was clipped by 1 base and J by 4 bases, with 11 bases between them. The CDR3 nucleotides are TGTGCCAGCAGTTTATTGGGGGGAGCAAATCAGCCCCAGCATTTT. This encodes CASSLLGGANQPQHF.

The chain combines TRBV19 with TRBJ2-4; tentatively, D is TRBD2 (6 bases). Trimming pared 0 bases from V and 5 bases from J, leaving 14 bases between. The CDR3 length is 16 residues. Germline CDR1 is LNHDA and CDR2 is SQIVND (reference sequence). CDR3 loop: CASSIDGTFYENIQYF. The CDR3 DNA is TGTGCCAGTAGTATAGATGGGACTTTTTACGAAAACATTCAGTACTTC.

The rearrangement uses TRBV11-3 and TRBJ2-2; maybe TRBD1 (6 bases). The CDR3 covers 14 residues. Looked up from germline, CDR1 is SGHNT and CDR2 is YENEEA. The V end lost 2 bases, the J end lost 4 bases, and 8 bases lay between the germline ends. DNA for the CDR3: TGTGCCAGCAGCTTACAGGGGATCACCGGGGAGCTGTTTTTT. Its translation: CASSLQGITGELFF.

The chain carries TRBV5-1 and TRBJ1-1, with unresolved D. Germline V gene lookup returns CDR1 SGHRS and CDR2 YFSETQ. The CDR3 totals 14 residues. Trimming removed 0 bases from V and 0 bases from J, with 6 bases in between. The CDR3 DNA reads TGCGCCAGCAGCTTGGGGGCAGTGAACACTGAAGCTTTCTTT. It yields the protein CASSLGAVNTEAFF.

J is TRBJ1-1 and V is TRBV7-9; D not certain. Trimming shortened V by 1 base and J by 6 bases, and 18 bases separated the two germline ends. CDR1 SEHNR and CDR2 FQNEAQ come from the germline V gene (reference sequence). The CDR3 has 16 residues. CDR3 sequence: CASSLGPERARAEAFF. The CDR3 nucleotides read TGTGCCAGCAGCTTAGGCCCCGAGAGGGCGCGCGCTGAAGCTTTCTTT.

This CDR3 is CASTSGTLSSYEQYF. DNA of the CDR3: TGTGCCAGCACTTCCGGGACACTGAGCTCCTACGAGCAGTACTTC. The chain joins TRBV6-5 to TRBJ2-7; TRBD1 is a possible D gene (6 bases). This CDR3 has 15 amino acids. The germline V gene has CDR1 MNHEY and CDR2 SVGAGI. V lost 7 bases, J lost 0 bases, and 16 bases lay in between.

This sequence joins TRBV19 and TRBJ1-4; TRBD1 matches 7 bases. Germline loops: CDR1 LNHDA, CDR2 SQIVND (reference sequence). J gave up 7 bases and V 5 bases, and 1 base lay outside the gene matches. The CDR3 runs 12 residues. The CDR3 loop reads CASSHRGEKLFF. The CDR3 region has the DNA TGTGCCAGTAGTCACAGGGGTGAAAAACTGTTTTTT.

V and J are TRBV5-1 and TRBJ1-5, with D possibly being TRBD1 (5 bases). The CDR3 is 15 amino acids. The germline V gene encodes CDR1 SGHRS and CDR2 YFSETQ. Trimming took 8 bases from V and 5 from J, leaving 20 bases between them. CDR3 in DNA: TGCGCCAGTCAGCTCGGGACTGGAGGGGATCAGCCCCAGCATTTT. It encodes CASQLGTGGDQPQHF.

The chain combines TRBV5-6 with TRBJ1-6; D not resolved. V was shortened by 4 bases and J by 7 bases, with 21 bases between the two germline ends. The length of the CDR3 is 17 residues. The germline gives CDR1 SGHDT, CDR2 YYEEEE. As DNA, the CDR3 is TGTGCCAGCAGCCGGAGACCATGGGGAGGGTACAATTCACCCCTCCACTTT. This codes for CASSRRPWGGYNSPLHF.

This clone was seen just once. The J gene is TRBJ1-1, the V gene TRBV7-2; D remains ambiguous. CDR3 length: 14 amino acids. Germline-derived CDR1 and CDR2 are SGHTA and FQGNSA. V was trimmed by 0 bases and J by 4 bases, leaving 9 bases between them. CDR3 loop: CASSLAGRSTEAFF. In DNA form, the CDR3 reads TGTGCCAGCAGCTTAGCGGGCAGATCCACTGAAGCTTTCTTT.

The genes are TRBV19 and TRBJ2-5; D is possibly TRBD1 (6 bases). The V gene's germline CDR1 is LNHDA and CDR2 SQIVND (reference sequence). There are 15 residues in the CDR3. The V end lost 2 bases, the J end lost 4 bases, and 14 bases lay between the germline ends. CDR3 DNA sequence: TGTGCCAGTAGTATAAGGGACACCCCAACAGAGACCCAGTACTTC. Amino acids: CASSIRDTPTETQYF.

V gene TRBV6-1 combines with J gene TRBJ1-1; TRBD1 matches 7 bases. Trimming removed 2 bases from V and 0 bases from J; junction bases left unmatched: 6. CDR3 length: 16 amino acids. Germline values: CDR1 MNHNS, CDR2 SASEGT. In DNA form, the CDR3 reads TGTGCCAGCAGTGAAAGATTGGGACAGCTGAACACTGAAGCTTTCTTT. Its translation: CASSERLGQLNTEAFF.

The rearrangement uses TRBV5-1 and TRBJ1-2; D remains unclear. CDR3 length: 16 residues. The V end was cut by 4 bases, the J end by 2 bases, with 18 bases between. Germline V gene data show CDR1 as SGHRS and CDR2 as YFSETQ. This CDR3 is CASSVSSGAPNYGYTF. The CDR3 DNA reads as TGCGCCAGCAGCGTTTCTTCAGGCGCTCCAAACTATGGCTACACCTTC. Combining the CDR3 with reference TRBV5-1 and TRBJ1-2 gives the whole variable domain KAGVTQTPRYLIKTRGQQVTLSCSPISGHRSVSWYQQTPGQGLQFLFEYFSETQRNKGNFPGRFSGRQFSNSRSEMNVSTLELGDSALYLCASSVSSGAPNYGYTFGSGTRLTVV.

CDR3 residues: CASSIDGAGANVLTF. The CDR3 DNA reads TGCGCCAGCAGCATTGACGGGGCTGGGGCCAACGTCCTGACTTTC. J is TRBJ2-6 and V is TRBV5-1, with a weak D call TRBD2 (5 bases). Looked up from germline, CDR1 is SGHRS and CDR2 is YFSETQ. The CDR3 runs to 15 residues. Trimming shortened V by 4 bases and J by 2 bases, and 10 bases separated the two germline ends.

The V and J genes are TRBV5-5 and TRBJ1-3; 9 positions match TRBD1. The germline gives CDR1 SGHKS, CDR2 YYEKEE (reference sequence). The CDR3 contains 16 residues. The V and J ends lost 0 bases and 3 bases, in that order; junction bases with no gene match: 4. The chain's CDR3 is CASSLVTGGSGNTIYF. The CDR3 bases are TGTGCCAGCAGCTTGGTGACAGGGGGTAGTGGAAACACCATATATTTT.

V is TRBV6-1 and J is TRBJ2-1, with D possibly matching TRBD2 (7 bases). The V and J ends lost 0 bases and 4 bases respectively, with 13 bases between them. Looked up from germline, CDR1 is MNHNS and CDR2 is SASEGT. CDR3 length: 16 amino acids. As DNA, the CDR3 is TGTGCCAGCAGTGAAGCCTGGGGGGGCATGTACAATGAGCAGTTCTTC. Translation gives CASSEAWGGMYNEQFF.

This chain links TRBV19 with TRBJ1-2; D not certain. The CDR3 runs 13 residues. V dropped 2 bases and J dropped 4 bases, with 8 bases sitting between them. Germline V gene lookup returns CDR1 LNHDA and CDR2 SQIVND (reference sequence). CDR3 protein: CASSIPGIYGYTF. The DNA of the CDR3 is TGTGCCAGTAGTATACCGGGGATCTATGGCTACACCTTC.

This sequence joins TRBV9 and TRBJ2-3; TRBD2 is a possible D gene (7 bases). V was clipped by 6 bases and J by 6 bases, with 20 bases between them. Germline CDR1 is SGDLS and CDR2 is YYNGEE. The CDR3 is made up of 15 amino acids. The CDR3 sequence: CASTWGGRGSDTQYF. CDR3 nucleotide sequence: TGTGCCAGCACCTGGGGGGGCAGGGGATCGGATACGCAGTATTTT.

This chain joins TRBV7-6 and TRBJ2-1; tentative D call: TRBD2 (5 bases). Per the germline V gene, CDR1 is SGHVS and CDR2 is FNYEAQ. Trimming stripped 3 bases from V and 4 bases from J, with 16 bases between. This CDR3 is built from 16 residues. CDR3 in amino acids: CASSFPSSERYNEQFF. CDR3 sequence (DNA): TGTGCCAGCAGCTTCCCAAGTAGCGAGAGGTACAATGAGCAGTTCTTC. Based on the CDR3 plus reference TRBV7-6 and TRBJ2-1, the full variable domain is GAGVSQSPRYKVTKRGQDVALRCDPISGHVSLYWYRQALGQGPEFLTYFNYEAQQDKSGLPNDRFSAERPEGSISTLTIQRTEQRDSAMYRCASSFPSSERYNEQFFGPGTRLTVL.

The rearrangement links TRBV5-1 to TRBJ2-7; D is undetermined. Per the germline V gene, CDR1 is SGHRS and CDR2 is YFSETQ. V was shortened by 1 base and J by 0 bases, with 8 bases between the two germline ends. The CDR3 covers 14 residues. The CDR3 sequence: CASSLRSSSYEQYF. The CDR3 DNA is TGCGCCAGCAGCTTGAGGTCTAGCTCCTACGAGCAGTACTTC.

The chain joins TRBV6-6 to TRBJ2-1; 8 nucleotides match TRBD2. V lost 0 bases to trimming and J lost 2 bases; unmatched junction nucleotides: 3. The CDR3 is made up of 16 amino acids. Per the germline V gene, CDR1 is MNHNY and CDR2 is SVGAGI (reference sequence). CDR3 in amino acids: CASSYSTGGPYNEQFF. The CDR3 DNA reads as TGTGCCAGCAGTTACTCGACGGGGGGGCCCTACAATGAGCAGTTCTTC.

On this clone itself: Mismatch with germline at one junction end may stem from a read error. The chain combines TRBV2 with TRBJ1-6; no definite D call. The germline V gene has CDR1 SNHLY and CDR2 FYNNEI. The CDR3 is 15 amino acids. The CDR3, as DNA: TGTGCCAGCAATGAAAGGCGGTCCCATAATTCACCCCTCCACTTT. Its protein product is CASNERRSHNSPLHF.

This clone was counted a single time. The rearrangement uses TRBV5-1 and TRBJ2-2; D is possibly TRBD2 (7 bases). CDR3 size: 15 residues. Germline V gene data show CDR1 as SGHRS and CDR2 as YFSETQ. V lost 7 bases and J lost 6, with 19 bases in between. CDR3 loop: CASGPTAGAAGELFF. DNA for the CDR3: TGCGCCAGCGGCCCCACCGCGGGGGCCGCCGGGGAGCTGTTTTTT. The full variable domain, rest sourced from reference TRBV5-1 and TRBJ2-2, is KAGVTQTPRYLIKTRGQQVTLSCSPISGHRSVSWYQQTPGQGLQFLFEYFSETQRNKGNFPGRFSGRQFSNSRSEMNVSTLELGDSALYLCASGPTAGAAGELFFGEGSRLTVL.

Of note for this clone: Within the sample, other DNA sequences also encode this same CDR3. The chain is built from TRBV12-3 or TRBV12-4 and TRBJ2-7; 10 positions match TRBD1. The CDR3 length is 13 residues. J was trimmed by 3 bases and V by 6 bases; bases with no gene match: 2. The chain's CDR3 is CASSRTGGYEQYF. CDR3 DNA: TGTGCCAGCAGCAGGACAGGGGGCTACGAGCAGTACTTC.